This T cell receptor beta chain was recorded in a study of blood T cell repertoires in COVID-19. Some clones are missing from TCRdb's copy, which holds only in-frame ones; the method was immunoSEQ multiplex PCR. The repertoire holds 400,000 or so clones, about 88% seen once, with less than 2% in the top ten. V was pared by 0 bases and J by 15 bases, with 15 bases of the junction left unmatched. This CDR3 contains 16 residues. Germline V gene sequence: CDR1 SGHAT, CDR2 FQNNGV. The TCR comes from a woman in her 40s with COVID-19, enrolled during active disease. V usage is TRBV11-2 and J usage is TRBJ2-1; 9 bases agree with TRBD1. The sample taken for sequencing was peripheral blood. CDR3 sequence (DNA): TGTGCCAGCAGCTTAGACCGGGACAGGGTGTACGGTATGTTGTTCTTC. Protein product: CASSLDRDRVYGMLFF.